This TCR beta chain was documented in a study of blood T cell repertoires in COVID-19. As for the study in general: Acute and convalescent COVID-19 samples came from the United States, Italy and Spain. T cells, B-cell-depleted T cells, or PBMCs supplied cDNA or gDNA.

In the source study's methods: Amplified reference gene primers provided the basis for estimating nucleated cell counts. Sequenced by immunoSEQ multiplex PCR; TCRdb stores in-frame clones only, minus some. V and J calls and clone size come straight from that table; D and trimming were deduced from the DNA. The sample has about 96,000 clones; around 84% are singletons. CDR3 length: 14 amino acids. In germline, CDR1 is MDHEN, CDR2 SYDVKM. The V and J ends lost 2 bases and 4 bases respectively, with 12 bases between them. The J gene is TRBJ2-7, the V gene TRBV28; tentatively, D is TRBD1 (5 bases). This receptor was identified in a woman aged 55-70 years with acute or convalescent COVID-19. Sequencing was carried out using peripheral blood. CDR3 sequence (DNA): TGTGCCAGCAGTTTACGGGCGCAGGGTTACGAGCAGTACTTC. This codes for CASSLRAQGYEQYF.